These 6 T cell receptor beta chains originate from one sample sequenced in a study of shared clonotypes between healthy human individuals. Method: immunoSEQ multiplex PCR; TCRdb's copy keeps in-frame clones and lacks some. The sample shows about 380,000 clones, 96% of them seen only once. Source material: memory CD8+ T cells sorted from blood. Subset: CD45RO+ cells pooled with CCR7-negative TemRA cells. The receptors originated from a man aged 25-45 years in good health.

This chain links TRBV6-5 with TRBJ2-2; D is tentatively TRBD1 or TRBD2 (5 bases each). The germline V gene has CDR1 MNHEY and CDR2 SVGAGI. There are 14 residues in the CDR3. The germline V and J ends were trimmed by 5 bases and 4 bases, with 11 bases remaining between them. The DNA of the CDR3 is TGTGCCAGCAGTAAGGGGACCATCACCGGGGAGCTGTTTTTT. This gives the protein CASSKGTITGELFF.

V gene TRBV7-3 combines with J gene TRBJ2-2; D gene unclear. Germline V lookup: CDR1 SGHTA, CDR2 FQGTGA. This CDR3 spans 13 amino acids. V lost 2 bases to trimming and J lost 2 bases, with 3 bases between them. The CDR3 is CASSLDNTGELFF. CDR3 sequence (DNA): TGTGCCAGCAGCTTAGACAACACCGGGGAGCTGTTTTTT.

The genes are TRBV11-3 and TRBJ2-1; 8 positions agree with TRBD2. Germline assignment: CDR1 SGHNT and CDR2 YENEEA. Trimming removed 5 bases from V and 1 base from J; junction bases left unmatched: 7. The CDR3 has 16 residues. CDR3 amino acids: CASSPGLAGSYNEQFF. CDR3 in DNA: TGTGCCAGCAGCCCCGGGCTAGCGGGTTCCTACAATGAGCAGTTCTTC.

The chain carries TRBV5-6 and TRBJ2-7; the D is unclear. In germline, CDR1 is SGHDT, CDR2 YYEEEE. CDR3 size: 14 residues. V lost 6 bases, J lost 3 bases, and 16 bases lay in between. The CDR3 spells CASNRAYEVYEQYF. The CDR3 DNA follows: TGTGCCAGCAACAGAGCGTACGAAGTCTACGAGCAGTACTTC. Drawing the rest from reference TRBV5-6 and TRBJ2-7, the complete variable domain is DAGVTQSPTHLIKTRGQQVTLRCSPKSGHDTVSWYQQALGQGPQFIFQYYEEEERQRGNFPDRFSGHQFPNYSSELNVNALLLGDSALYLCASNRAYEVYEQYFGPGTRLTVT.

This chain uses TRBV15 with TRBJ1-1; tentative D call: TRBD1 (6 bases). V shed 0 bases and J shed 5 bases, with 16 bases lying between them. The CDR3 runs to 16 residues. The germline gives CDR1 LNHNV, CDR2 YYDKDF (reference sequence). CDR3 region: CATSRDLLQGLTEAFF. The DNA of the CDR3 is TGTGCCACCAGCAGAGACCTCTTACAGGGCCTTACTGAAGCTTTCTTT.

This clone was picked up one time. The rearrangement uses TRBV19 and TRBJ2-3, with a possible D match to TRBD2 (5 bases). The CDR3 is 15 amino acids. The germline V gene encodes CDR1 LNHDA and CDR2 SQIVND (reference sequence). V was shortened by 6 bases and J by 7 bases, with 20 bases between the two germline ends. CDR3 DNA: TGTGCCAGTAGCCGTGGACTGCTGGTTTCGAATACGCAGTATTTT. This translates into CASSRGLLVSNTQYF.